The rows below give T cell receptor beta chains drawn from one sample of a study of beta chain features in type 1 diabetes. Libraries were prepared by immunoSEQ multiplex PCR; TCRdb keeps only in-frame clonotypes and omits some of them. The sample includes 400,000 to 450,000 clones, 11% to 15% of them seen just once. Sequencing was done on a sample of naive CD4+ T cells from blood. Every receptor here comes from a young man in good health. CDR3s include the opening cysteine and the closing phenylalanine or tryptophan. A D gene is named only where the DNA matches it firmly. Only part of the rows carry a size: once, few, many, or a class if the clone is expanded.

CDR3 DNA: TGTGCCAGCAGTGGAATAGCAGGCCACTATGGCTACACCTTC
CDR3 protein: CASSGIAGHYGYTF
D gene: .
J gene: TRBJ1-2
clone size: few
V gene: TRBV6-1

CDR3 DNA: TGCAGCGTCGCAAGAAAAGAGACCCAGTACTTC
CDR3 protein: CSVARKETQYF
D gene: .
J gene: TRBJ2-5
clone size: .
V gene: TRBV29-1

CDR3 DNA: TGTGCCAGTATACCGTCAGGGGAAAACATTCAGTACTTC
CDR3 protein: CASIPSGENIQYF
D gene: .
J gene: TRBJ2-4
clone size: .
V gene: TRBV19

CDR3 DNA: TGTGCCAGCAGTACCATGGAGGGGGATCAGTACTTC
CDR3 protein: CASSTMEGDQYF
D gene: .
J gene: TRBJ2-4
clone size: .
V gene: TRBV6-5

CDR3 DNA: TGTGCCATCAGTGAAGTGACAGGGTGGTTCTATGGCTACACCTTC
CDR3 protein: CAISEVTGWFYGYTF
D gene: TRBD1
J gene: TRBJ1-2
clone size: .
V gene: TRBV10-3

CDR3 DNA: TGTGCCAGCAGCCTAGAGCCCGGCAATCAGAAAGGGGCCAACGTCCTGACTTTC
CDR3 protein: CASSLEPGNQKGANVLTF
D gene: .
J gene: TRBJ2-6
clone size: .
V gene: TRBV7-9

CDR3 DNA: TGTGCCAGCAGCTTATCCCCCCAAGAGACCCAGTACTTC
CDR3 protein: CASSLSPQETQYF
D gene: .
J gene: TRBJ2-5
clone size: few
V gene: TRBV9

CDR3 DNA: TGTGCCAGCTCACCACGAATGTTATTGTTGGACACCGGGGAGCTGTTTTTT
CDR3 protein: CASSPRMLLLDTGELFF
D gene: .
J gene: TRBJ2-2
clone size: .
V gene: TRBV18

CDR3 DNA: TGCAGCTCCCTCCAGACAGGGGGTACTGAAGCTTTCTTT
CDR3 protein: CSSLQTGGTEAFF
D gene: TRBD1
J gene: TRBJ1-1
clone size: few
V gene: TRBV29-1

CDR3 DNA: TGCGCCAGCAGCCAAACTAGCGGTAGCACAGATACGCAGTATTTT
CDR3 protein: CASSQTSGSTDTQYF
D gene: TRBD2
J gene: TRBJ2-3
clone size: .
V gene: TRBV4-3

CDR3 DNA: TGTGCCAGCAGCTCGTTCGGACAGAGACCAGATACGCAGTATTTT
CDR3 protein: CASSSFGQRPDTQYF
D gene: .
J gene: TRBJ2-3
clone size: .
V gene: TRBV7-8

CDR3 DNA: TGTGCCAGCAGCGGGGGTTCTAGCGGGTTCACAGATACGCAGTATTTT
CDR3 protein: CASSGGSSGFTDTQYF
D gene: TRBD2
J gene: TRBJ2-3
clone size: .
V gene: TRBV9

CDR3 DNA: TGTGCCAGCAGTTACCGACAAGCGGGATCGAATGAGCAGTTCTTC
CDR3 protein: CASSYRQAGSNEQFF
D gene: TRBD2
J gene: TRBJ2-1
clone size: few
V gene: TRBV6-6

CDR3 DNA: TGTGCCAGCAGCGTAGACGTAGGAGGAGATACGCAGTATTTT
CDR3 protein: CASSVDVGGDTQYF
D gene: .
J gene: TRBJ2-3
clone size: few
V gene: TRBV9

CDR3 DNA: TGTGCCAGCAGCCTAACAGGGGGAGAGACCCAGTACTTC
CDR3 protein: CASSLTGGETQYF
D gene: TRBD1
J gene: TRBJ2-5
clone size: .
V gene: TRBV7-2

CDR3 DNA: TGTGCCAGCAGCCAAGGGGGAGAGGCAGGGCCCGTCGGCACCTTC
CDR3 protein: CASSQGGEAGPVGTF
D gene: .
J gene: TRBJ1-2
clone size: .
V gene: TRBV4-2

CDR3 DNA: TGTGCCAGCAGTGGACAGGGGGGAGCTAACTATGGCTACACCTTC
CDR3 protein: CASSGQGGANYGYTF
D gene: TRBD1
J gene: TRBJ1-2
clone size: .
V gene: TRBV27

CDR3 DNA: TGTGCCAGTAACCTCCCTAGGGGAGGCTATGGCTACACCTTC
CDR3 protein: CASNLPRGGYGYTF
D gene: .
J gene: TRBJ1-2
clone size: .
V gene: TRBV19

CDR3 DNA: TGTGCCAGTAGTCGGGGGCGTGAGAACATTCAGTACTTC
CDR3 protein: CASSRGRENIQYF
D gene: .
J gene: TRBJ2-4
clone size: .
V gene: TRBV19

CDR3 DNA: TGTGCCATCAGTCGGTCCAATAAGGGGGACGAGCAGTACTTC
CDR3 protein: CAISRSNKGDEQYF
D gene: .
J gene: TRBJ2-7
clone size: .
V gene: TRBV10-3

CDR3 DNA: TGTGCCAGCAGTTACCTGTCCGGGAAGGCCGGGGAGCTGTTTTTT
CDR3 protein: CASSYLSGKAGELFF
D gene: .
J gene: TRBJ2-2
clone size: .
V gene: TRBV6-5

CDR3 DNA: TGCGCCAGCGGGACCGGGACGGACCAGATGACAACTAATGAAAAACTGTTTTTT
CDR3 protein: CASGTGTDQMTTNEKLFF
D gene: .
J gene: TRBJ1-4
clone size: few
V gene: TRBV23-1

CDR3 DNA: TGTGCCAGCAGCTCACCGGGGGCTAATGAAAAACTGTTTTTT
CDR3 protein: CASSSPGANEKLFF
D gene: .
J gene: TRBJ1-4
clone size: .
V gene: TRBV7-6

CDR3 DNA: TGTGCCAGCAGCTTGGTTGGAGATACGCAGTATTTT
CDR3 protein: CASSLVGDTQYF
D gene: .
J gene: TRBJ2-3
clone size: .
V gene: TRBV5-4

CDR3 DNA: TGTGCCAGCAGAGGGACAGGGGGCGATCTCGATGGCTACACCTTC
CDR3 protein: CASRGTGGDLDGYTF
D gene: TRBD1
J gene: TRBJ1-2
clone size: few
V gene: TRBV7-2

CDR3 DNA: TGTGCCAGCAGCCGGACAGGGGTGAACACCGGGGAGCTGTTTTTT
CDR3 protein: CASSRTGVNTGELFF
D gene: TRBD1
J gene: TRBJ2-2
clone size: .
V gene: TRBV9

CDR3 DNA: TGTGCCAGCAGCCAATCCGCGGATACGCAGTATTTT
CDR3 protein: CASSQSADTQYF
D gene: .
J gene: TRBJ2-3
clone size: few
V gene: TRBV7-9

CDR3 DNA: TGCAGCGTTGAGGAGGGGGCCAAAAACATTCAGTACTTC
CDR3 protein: CSVEEGAKNIQYF
D gene: .
J gene: TRBJ2-4
clone size: few
V gene: TRBV29-1

CDR3 DNA: TGTGCCAGCTTCGAGGTAGCACGAGTGGACCAAGAGACCCAGTACTTC
CDR3 protein: CASFEVARVDQETQYF
D gene: .
J gene: TRBJ2-5
clone size: once
V gene: TRBV18